This T cell receptor (beta chain) stems from a study of blood T cell repertoires in COVID-19 (dated by TCRdb to about 2020). With regard to the full study: The collaborator samples originated in the United States, Italy and Spain and spanned the acute and convalescent phases of COVID-19. The prospective study material was composed of cDNA or gDNA derived from T cells, B-cell-depleted T cells, or PBMCs. Subjects who had been exposed to COVID-19, were actively infected with it, or had recovered from it provided the deeply sampled blood TCRbeta repertoires that made up the dataset. A freely available public database, intended as a resource for researchers studying the immune response to SARS-CoV-2, is where the repertoires were released. Samples came from the ongoing ImmuneRACE study (first 160 participants) plus 1,254 subjects from 6 global collaborators. Sample metadata almost always included a de-identified subject ID, COVID-19 status, age in years and sex. HLA class I and class II types, where available, came from metadata supplied by the sample provider rather than from assay-based typing. What the study reported, not specific to this receptor: Clinical and demographic metadata were provided uncurated, with the amount varying by source and participant.

One collaborating source in Seattle enrolled patients while the patients were actively infected and followed the patients over time throughout the course of disease. Whole blood was collected in K2EDTA tubes by collaborating institutions according to the institutions' own protocols. For TCRbeta analysis, collaborators shipped samples in one of three forms: frozen whole blood, isolated PBMCs, or DNA extracted from either of those sample types. This clone has only one observation. Which antigen it targets is not known. Base qualities are not at hand, and no much larger clone is one base apart. TCRbeta CDR3 regions were amplified from genomic DNA by means of the immunoSEQ Assay, a bias-controlled multiplex PCR. Under the source paper's analysis protocol: Within the assay, amplification of reference gene primers was used to estimate how many nucleated cells each sample contained. To quantify the absolute abundance of each unique TCRbeta CDR3 rearrangement, sequence reads were collapsed and filtered. For each sample, productive Simpson clonality was calculated as the square root of Simpson's diversity index across productive rearrangements. Entries here come from immuneACCESS through TCRdb and include only in-frame sequences with V and J called. Some clones fail to appear in such tables; in the studies checked, an unresolved V gene covers under half of the shortfall, and the cause of the remainder is unknown. V, J and clone size reflect that table, while D and trimming were determined from the DNA. For this sample the table gives roughly 200,000 clones, of which around 76% were detected only once. Of the sample, around 8% falls within the top ten clones.

The CDR3 runs 12 residues from the cysteine to the phenylalanine. Only the CDR3 part of the read is kept: 36 bases, read in frame from the first base. V is shortened by 3 bases, J by 12 bases, and the region joining them spans 14 bases. The CDR1 and CDR2 encoded by the germline V gene are MNHNS and SASEGT. The TCR sequence derives from a woman aged 55-70 years with COVID-19, enrolled during active disease. The sequenced material came from peripheral blood. In this chain, TRBV6-1 is recombined with TRBJ1-2, and perhaps TRBD1 as D gene, on 6 matching bases. The CDR3 in this case is CASSEQGQHHTF. The DNA is TGTGCCAGCAGTGAGCAGGGACAACATCACACCTTC.